This entry lists 21 T cell receptor beta chains sequenced from one sample in a study of T cell responses to AZD1222 COVID-19 vaccine. Sequenced by immunoSEQ multiplex PCR; TCRdb stores in-frame clones only, minus some. The table lists about 100,000 clones, about 85% of them singletons. Specimen: peripheral blood, collected on day 0 of AZD1222 vaccination. The receptors come from an adult in good health.

The J gene is TRBJ1-5, the V gene TRBV27; D not resolved. Germline V gene data show CDR1 as MNHEY and CDR2 as SMNVEV (reference sequence). The V gene lost 5 bases and the J gene lost 0 bases, with 8 bases spanning the gap. This CDR3 comprises 14 residues. CDR3 nucleotide sequence: TGTGCCAGCAGTGCCCCGGGTAGCAATCAGCCCCAGCATTTT. This gives the protein CASSAPGSNQPQHF.

Only a few counts were recorded for this clone. The chain recombines TRBV5-4 with TRBJ2-7, with D tentatively TRBD2 (6 bases). This CDR3 has 14 residues. CDR1 is SGHNT and CDR2 is YYREEE in the germline V gene (reference sequence). The V end lost 4 bases, the J end lost 2 bases, and 13 bases lay between the germline ends. CDR3 sequence reads: CASSVSSDTYEQYF. The CDR3 region has the DNA TGTGCCAGCAGCGTCTCTAGCGACACCTACGAGCAGTACTTC.

The J gene is TRBJ2-1, the V gene TRBV3-1 (or the pseudogene TRBV3-2); 9 positions match TRBD2. Germline V lookup: CDR1 LGHDT, CDR2 YNNKEL (reference sequence). The CDR3 loop spans 16 amino acids. The V and J ends lost 3 bases and 12 bases, in that order; junction bases with no gene match: 15. The CDR3, as DNA: TGTGCCAGCAGCCATGACGGGACTAGCCTTGTGGTTGGGCAGTTCTTC. Its protein is CASSHDGTSLVVGQFF.

This clone occurred once. This chain connects TRBV5-1 to TRBJ2-4; D gene unclear. The V end lost 1 base, the J end lost 1 base, and 18 bases lay between the germline ends. Germline V gene lookup returns CDR1 SGHRS and CDR2 YFSETQ. This CDR3 has 18 amino acids. CDR3: CASSLLLAPTEAKNIQYF. The DNA for the CDR3 is TGCGCCAGCAGCTTGCTCCTGGCACCCACGGAGGCCAAAAACATTCAGTACTTC.

The chain employs TRBV3-1 (or the pseudogene TRBV3-2) and TRBJ1-6, with D unclear. This CDR3 region has 13 residues. V gave up 0 bases and J gave up 10 bases, with 7 bases separating them. CDR1 is LGHDT, CDR2 YNNKEL, per germline (reference sequence). The CDR3, as DNA: TGTGCCAGCAGCCAAGATGTGGGGTCACCCCTCCACTTT. Residues: CASSQDVGSPLHF.

The chain has TRBV30 and TRBJ2-7, with 7 bases matching TRBD1. V lost 1 base and J lost 9; bases outside the gene matches: 9. The CDR3 runs 13 residues. CDR1 and CDR2 (germline): GTSNPN, SVGIG (reference sequence). CDR3 coding DNA: TGTGCCTGGAGTGGACAACTATCAGGGGGGCAGTACTTC. Translated: CAWSGQLSGGQYF. Using reference TRBV30 and TRBJ2-7 for the parts outside the CDR3, the full variable domain is SQTIHQWPATLVQPVGSPLSLECTVEGTSNPNLYWYRQAAGRGLQLLFYSVGIGQISSEVPQNLSASRPQDRQFILSSKKLLLSDSGFYLCAWSGQLSGGQYFGPGTRLTVT.

CDR3: CASSFTSGYTDTQYF. DNA of the CDR3: TGTGCCAGCAGCTTCACCAGCGGATATACAGATACGCAGTATTTT. The genes are TRBV7-9 and TRBJ2-3; a weak D match, TRBD2 (5 bases). CDR1 is SEHNR, CDR2 FQNEAQ, per germline (reference sequence). Trimming took off 3 bases at V and 3 bases at J, with 13 bases between the two ends. This CDR3 contains 15 residues. Based on the CDR3 plus reference TRBV7-9 and TRBJ2-3, the full variable domain is DTGVSQNPRHKITKRGQNVTFRCDPISEHNRLYWYRQTLGQGPEFLTYFQNEAQLEKSRLLSDRFSAERPKGSFSTLEIQRTEQGDSAMYLCASSFTSGYTDTQYFGPGTRLTVL.

This chain links TRBV21-1 with TRBJ1-2; the table's D call, TRBD1, was not checked against the DNA. TRBV21-1 is labeled a pseudogene. The CDR3 has 17 residues. The chain's CDR3 is CASSKGIDRGTNYGYTF. CDR3 in DNA: TGTGCCAGCAGCAAAGGGATTGACAGGGGAACTAACTATGGCTACACCTTC.

As regards this clone: As the CDR3 is not closed by the conserved phenylalanine or tryptophan, this likely results from a read error. It is unclear where the CDR3 begins or ends on the DNA, so no DNA is shown, and the CDR3 is as TCRdb lists it. V usage is TRBV3-1 (or the pseudogene TRBV3-2) and J usage is TRBJ1-2; the D call TRBD1 from the table was never checked on the DNA. The CDR3 comprises 9 residues, both ends counted. The germline V gene has CDR1 LGHDT and CDR2 YNNKEL (reference sequence). This chain's CDR3 is CASSQRTVR.

The chain links TRBV6-5 to TRBJ2-2, with no clear D. CDR3 length: 13 amino acids. CDR1 MNHEY and CDR2 SVGAGI come from the germline V gene. Between the trimmed V and J ends, which lost 7 bases and 4 bases, there was a span of 10 bases. CDR3 sequence (DNA): TGTGCCAGCAAGTATGGTGTCACCGGGGAGCTGTTTTTT. Its protein product is CASKYGVTGELFF.

V gene TRBV21-1 combines with J gene TRBJ2-1; the table's D call, TRBD1, has no DNA check behind it. TRBV21-1 is given as a pseudogene. The CDR3 is 14 amino acids. The CDR3 coding sequence is TGTGCCAGCAGCAAAGAACAGGGGCGGAATGAGCAGTTCTTC. Translated, it gives CASSKEQGRNEQFF.

The chain employs TRBV5-1 and TRBJ2-1; TRBD2 aligns across 9 bases. V was clipped by 4 bases and J by 8 bases; unmatched bases: 4. Germline V lookup: CDR1 SGHRS, CDR2 YFSETQ. The CDR3 consists of 13 residues. CDR3 in DNA: TGCGCCAGCAGCGCTAGCGGGACTGATGAGCAGTTCTTC. This codes for CASSASGTDEQFF.

A few counts support this clone. The V call is TRBV12-3 or TRBV12-4, the J call TRBJ1-3; TRBD1 might be the D (5 bases). The CDR3 totals 13 residues. Trimming pared 5 bases from V and 2 bases from J, leaving 7 bases between. CDR3 loop: CASSDRPGNTIYF. The CDR3 nucleotides read TGTGCCAGCAGTGACAGACCTGGAAACACCATATATTTT.

The rearrangement joins TRBV2 to TRBJ1-3; D is perhaps TRBD1 (5 bases). V dropped 11 bases and J dropped 0 bases, with 29 bases sitting between them. Germline V gene lookup returns CDR1 SNHLY and CDR2 FYNNEI. The CDR3 has 19 amino acids. The CDR3 bases are TGTGCCTCCCGGATATACCGTTCCAGGGAGTCATTCTCTGGAAACACCATATATTTT. As protein: CASRIYRSRESFSGNTIYF. Full variable domain (rest looked up from reference TRBV2 and TRBJ1-3): EPEVTQTPSHQVTQMGQEVILRCVPISNHLYFYWYRQILGQKVEFLVSFYNNEISEKSEIFDDQFSVERPDGSNFTLKIRSTKLEDSAMYFCASRIYRSRESFSGNTIYFGEGSWLTVV.

This chain joins TRBV30 and TRBJ1-1; TRBD1 matches 7 bases. This CDR3 is built from 9 residues. Germline V gene lookup returns CDR1 GTSNPN and CDR2 SVGIG (reference sequence). For the CDR3, the DNA is TGTGTACGACAGGGTGAAGCTTTCTTT. Translation: CVRQGEAFF.

The chain carries TRBV4-1 and TRBJ1-1, with 7 positions matching TRBD1. V lost 6 bases to trimming and J lost 10 bases; unmatched junction nucleotides: 8. The CDR3 extends over 12 amino acids. The germline V gene has CDR1 MGHRA and CDR2 YSYEKL. DNA for the CDR3: TGCGCCAGCAGGGGACAGCGATTCGGAGCTTTCTTT. Protein sequence: CASRGQRFGAFF.

This chain connects TRBV24-1 to TRBJ2-1; 9 nucleotides line up with TRBD1. CDR1 is KGHDR and CDR2 is SFDVKD in the germline V gene. This CDR3 is built from 16 residues. The junction had 4 bases not matched to a gene; V was cut back by 2 bases and J by 3 bases. CDR3 in DNA: TGTGCCACCAGTGATTCGGGACAGGGTCACTACAATGAGCAGTTCTTC. This sequence encodes CATSDSGQGHYNEQFF.

This clone showed up just a few times. This rearrangement joins TRBV19 to TRBJ1-6, with 7 bases lining up with TRBD1. Trimming took 6 bases from V and 9 from J; bases not matched to a gene: 11. Germline V gene lookup returns CDR1 LNHDA and CDR2 SQIVND (reference sequence). There are 15 residues in the CDR3. This chain's CDR3 is CASSGTDRLSSPLHF. CDR3 coding DNA: TGTGCCAGTAGCGGGACAGACCGTTTGAGTTCACCCCTCCACTTT.

The chain employs TRBV19 and TRBJ1-1; D is undetermined. Per the germline V gene, CDR1 is LNHDA and CDR2 is SQIVND (reference sequence). The ends were cut back, 6 bases at V and 0 bases at J, with 11 bases in the middle. The length of the CDR3 is 14 residues. CDR3 region: CASRVQVMNTEAFF. DNA of the CDR3: TGTGCCAGTAGGGTCCAGGTGATGAACACTGAAGCTTTCTTT.

This chain links TRBV6-1 with TRBJ2-2; D is possibly TRBD1 (6 bases). The length of the CDR3 is 16 residues. Germline CDR1 is MNHNS and CDR2 is SASEGT. V lost 0 bases, J lost 4 bases, and 12 bases lay in between. CDR3 bases: TGTGCCAGCAGTGAAGCGGCAGGGGCGGGCACCGGGGAGCTGTTTTTT. It encodes CASSEAAGAGTGELFF.

This clone was recorded only once. V usage is TRBV6-1 and J usage is TRBJ1-1, with TRBD1 identical over 12 bases. Trimming took 2 bases from V and 4 from J; bases not matched to a gene: 14. Germline V gives CDR1 MNHNS, CDR2 SASEGT. CDR3 length: 19 residues. Here the CDR3 reads CASSEYLVGTGGPFTEAFF. The CDR3 DNA reads as TGTGCCAGCAGTGAATATTTAGTGGGGACAGGGGGCCCCTTCACTGAAGCTTTCTTT.